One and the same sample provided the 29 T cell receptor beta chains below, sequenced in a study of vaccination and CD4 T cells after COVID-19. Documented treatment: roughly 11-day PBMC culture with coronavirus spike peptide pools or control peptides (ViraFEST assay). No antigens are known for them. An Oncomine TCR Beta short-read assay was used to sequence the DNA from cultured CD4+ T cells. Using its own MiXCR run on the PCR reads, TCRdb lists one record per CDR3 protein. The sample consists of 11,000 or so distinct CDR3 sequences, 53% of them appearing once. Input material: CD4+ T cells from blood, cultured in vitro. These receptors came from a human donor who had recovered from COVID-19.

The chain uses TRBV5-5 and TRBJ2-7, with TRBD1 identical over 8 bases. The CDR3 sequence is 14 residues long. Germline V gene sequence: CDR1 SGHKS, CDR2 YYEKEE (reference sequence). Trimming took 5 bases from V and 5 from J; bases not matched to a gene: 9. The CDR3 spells CASRDSFRGHEQYF. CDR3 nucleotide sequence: TGTGCCAGCAGAGACAGTTTCAGGGGGCACGAGCAGTACTTC.

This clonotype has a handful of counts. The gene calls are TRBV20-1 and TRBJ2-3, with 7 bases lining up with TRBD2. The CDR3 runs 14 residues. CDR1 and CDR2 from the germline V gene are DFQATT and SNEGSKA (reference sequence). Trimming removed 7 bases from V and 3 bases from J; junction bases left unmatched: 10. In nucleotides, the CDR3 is TGCAGTGTCAAGACTAGCCCTCTTACAGATACGCAGTATTTT. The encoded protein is CSVKTSPLTDTQYF.

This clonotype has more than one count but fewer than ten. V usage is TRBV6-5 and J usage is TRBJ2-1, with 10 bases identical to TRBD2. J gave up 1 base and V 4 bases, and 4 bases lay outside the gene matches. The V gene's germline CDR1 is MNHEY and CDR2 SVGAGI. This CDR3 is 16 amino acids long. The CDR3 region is CASSSISGGSYNEQFF. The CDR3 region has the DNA TGTGCCAGCAGTTCCATTAGCGGGGGGTCCTACAATGAGCAGTTCTTC.

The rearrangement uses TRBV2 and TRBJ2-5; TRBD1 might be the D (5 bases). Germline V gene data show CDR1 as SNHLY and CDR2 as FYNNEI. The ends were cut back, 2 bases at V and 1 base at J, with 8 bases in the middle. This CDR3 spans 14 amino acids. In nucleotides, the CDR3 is TGTGCCAGCAGTGAACGAACAGGCCAAGAGACCCAGTACTTC. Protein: CASSERTGQETQYF.

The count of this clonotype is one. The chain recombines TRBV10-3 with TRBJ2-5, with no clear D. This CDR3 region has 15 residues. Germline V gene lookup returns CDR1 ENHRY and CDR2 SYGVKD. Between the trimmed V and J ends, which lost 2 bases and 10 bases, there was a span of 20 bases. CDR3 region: CAISEGERTAAVQYF. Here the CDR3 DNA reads TGTGCCATCAGTGAGGGGGAAAGGACCGCCGCGGTCCAGTACTTC.

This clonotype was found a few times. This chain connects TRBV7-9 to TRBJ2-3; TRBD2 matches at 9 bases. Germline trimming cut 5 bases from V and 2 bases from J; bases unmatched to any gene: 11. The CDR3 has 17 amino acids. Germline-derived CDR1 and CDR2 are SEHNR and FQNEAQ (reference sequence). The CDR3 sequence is CASSTTRAGGATDTQYF. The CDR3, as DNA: TGTGCCAGCAGCACCACCCGGGCGGGAGGGGCCACAGATACGCAGTATTTT.

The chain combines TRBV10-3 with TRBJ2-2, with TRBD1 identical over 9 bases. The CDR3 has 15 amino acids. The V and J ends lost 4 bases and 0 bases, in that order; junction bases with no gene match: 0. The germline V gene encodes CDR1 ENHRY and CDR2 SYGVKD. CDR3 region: CAISGQGANTGELFF. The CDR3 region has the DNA TGTGCCATCAGTGGACAGGGGGCGAACACCGGGGAGCTGTTTTTT.

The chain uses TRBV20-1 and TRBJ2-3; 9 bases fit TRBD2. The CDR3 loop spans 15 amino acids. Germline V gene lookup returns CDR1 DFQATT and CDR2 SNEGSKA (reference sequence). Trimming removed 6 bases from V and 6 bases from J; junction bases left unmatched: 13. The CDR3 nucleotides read TGCAGTGCCAAACGGTTAGCGGGAGTAGGGGATACGCAGTATTTT. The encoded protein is CSAKRLAGVGDTQYF.

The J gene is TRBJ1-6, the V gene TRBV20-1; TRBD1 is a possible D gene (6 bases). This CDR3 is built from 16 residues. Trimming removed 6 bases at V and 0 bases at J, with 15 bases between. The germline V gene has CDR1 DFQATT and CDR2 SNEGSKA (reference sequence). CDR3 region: CSALPDRISYNSPLHF. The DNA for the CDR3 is TGCAGTGCGCTGCCCGACAGGATCTCCTATAATTCACCCCTCCACTTT.

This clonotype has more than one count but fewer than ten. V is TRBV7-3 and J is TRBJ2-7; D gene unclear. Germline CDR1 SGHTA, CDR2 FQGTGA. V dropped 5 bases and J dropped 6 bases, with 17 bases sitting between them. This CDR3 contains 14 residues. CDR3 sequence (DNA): TGTGCCAGCAGCCCCGCTCCTACTTTGGGCGAGCAGTACTTC. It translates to CASSPAPTLGEQYF.

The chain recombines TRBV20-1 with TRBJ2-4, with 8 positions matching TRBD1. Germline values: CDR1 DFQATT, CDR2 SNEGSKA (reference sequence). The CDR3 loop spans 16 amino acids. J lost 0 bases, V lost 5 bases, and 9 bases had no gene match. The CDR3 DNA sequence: TGCAGTGCTGGGAAACAGGGGGACGGAGCCAAAAACATTCAGTACTTC. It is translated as CSAGKQGDGAKNIQYF.

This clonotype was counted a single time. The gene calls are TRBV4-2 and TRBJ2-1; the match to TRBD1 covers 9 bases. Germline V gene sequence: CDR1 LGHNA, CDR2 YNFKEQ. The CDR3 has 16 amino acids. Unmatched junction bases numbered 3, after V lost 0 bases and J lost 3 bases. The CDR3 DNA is TGTGCCAGCAGCCAAGATCACAGGGGGCTCTACAATGAGCAGTTCTTC. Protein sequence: CASSQDHRGLYNEQFF.

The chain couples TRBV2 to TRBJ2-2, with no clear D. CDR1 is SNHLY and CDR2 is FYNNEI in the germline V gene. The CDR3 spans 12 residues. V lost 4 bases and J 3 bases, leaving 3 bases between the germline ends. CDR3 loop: CASSAHTGELFF. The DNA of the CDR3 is TGTGCCAGCAGTGCCCACACCGGGGAGCTGTTTTTT. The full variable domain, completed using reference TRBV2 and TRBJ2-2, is EPEVTQTPSHQVTQMGQEVILRCVPISNHLYFYWYRQILGQKVEFLVSFYNNEISEKSEIFDDQFSVERPDGSNFTLKIRSTKLEDSAMYFCASSAHTGELFFGEGSRLTVL.

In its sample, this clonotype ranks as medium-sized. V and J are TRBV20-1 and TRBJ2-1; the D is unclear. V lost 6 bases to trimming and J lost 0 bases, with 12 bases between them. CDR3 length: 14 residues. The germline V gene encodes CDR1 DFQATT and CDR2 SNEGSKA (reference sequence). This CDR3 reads CSAPELNSYNEQFF. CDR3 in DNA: TGCAGTGCCCCCGAGCTCAACTCCTACAATGAGCAGTTCTTC.

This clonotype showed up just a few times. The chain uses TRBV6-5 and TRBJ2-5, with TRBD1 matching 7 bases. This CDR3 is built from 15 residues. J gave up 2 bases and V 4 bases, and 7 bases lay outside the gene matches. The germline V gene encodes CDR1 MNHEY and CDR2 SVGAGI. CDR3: CASSSPTGTQETQYF. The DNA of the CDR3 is TGTGCCAGCAGTTCCCCGACAGGGACACAAGAGACCCAGTACTTC.

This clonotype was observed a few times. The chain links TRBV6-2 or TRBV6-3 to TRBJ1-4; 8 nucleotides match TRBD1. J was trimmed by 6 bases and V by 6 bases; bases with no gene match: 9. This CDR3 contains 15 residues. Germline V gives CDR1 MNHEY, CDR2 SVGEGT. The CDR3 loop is CASSRDRTNDEKLFF. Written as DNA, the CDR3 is TGTGCCAGCAGCAGGGACAGGACGAACGATGAAAAACTGTTTTTT.

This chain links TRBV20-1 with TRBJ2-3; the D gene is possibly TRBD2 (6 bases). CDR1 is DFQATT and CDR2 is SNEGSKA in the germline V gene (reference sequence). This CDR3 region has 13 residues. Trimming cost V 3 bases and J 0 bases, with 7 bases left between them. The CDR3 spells CSASGGSTDTQYF. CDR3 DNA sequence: TGCAGTGCTAGTGGGGGGAGCACAGATACGCAGTATTTT.

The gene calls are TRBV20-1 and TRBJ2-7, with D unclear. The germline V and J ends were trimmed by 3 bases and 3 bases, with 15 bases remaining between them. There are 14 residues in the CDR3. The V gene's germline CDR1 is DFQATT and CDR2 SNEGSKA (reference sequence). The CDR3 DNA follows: TGCAGTGCTAGTTCAGGTCTATCCCACTACGAGCAGTACTTC. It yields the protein CSASSGLSHYEQYF.

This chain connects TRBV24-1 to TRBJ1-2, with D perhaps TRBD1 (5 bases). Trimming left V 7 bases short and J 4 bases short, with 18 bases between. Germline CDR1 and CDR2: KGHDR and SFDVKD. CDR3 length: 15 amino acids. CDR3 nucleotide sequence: TGTGCCACCAGAGGGCCCATAACCGGGGGCTATGGCTACACCTTC. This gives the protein CATRGPITGGYGYTF.

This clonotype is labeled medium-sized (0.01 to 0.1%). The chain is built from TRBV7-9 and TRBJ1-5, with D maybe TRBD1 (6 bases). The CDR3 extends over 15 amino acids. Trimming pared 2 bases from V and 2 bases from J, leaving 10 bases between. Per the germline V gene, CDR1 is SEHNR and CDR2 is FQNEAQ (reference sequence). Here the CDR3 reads CASSLSGEGNQPQHF. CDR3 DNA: TGTGCCAGCAGCTTATCAGGGGAAGGCAATCAGCCCCAGCATTTT.

The chain's CDR3 is CASSKGGGRRNTEAFF. CDR3 DNA: TGTGCCAGCAGCAAAGGTGGAGGGAGGAGGAACACTGAAGCTTTCTTT. V usage is TRBV6-1 and J usage is TRBJ1-1, with D uncertain. This CDR3 has 16 residues. Germline CDR1 MNHNS, CDR2 SASEGT. V gave up 6 bases and J gave up 1 base, with 18 bases separating them.

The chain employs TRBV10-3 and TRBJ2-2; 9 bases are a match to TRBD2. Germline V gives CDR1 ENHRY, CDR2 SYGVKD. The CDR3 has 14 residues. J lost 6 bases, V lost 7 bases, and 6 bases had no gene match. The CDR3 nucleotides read TGTGCCATCAACCCGGGACTAGCTCCCGGGGAGCTGTTTTTT. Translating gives CAINPGLAPGELFF.

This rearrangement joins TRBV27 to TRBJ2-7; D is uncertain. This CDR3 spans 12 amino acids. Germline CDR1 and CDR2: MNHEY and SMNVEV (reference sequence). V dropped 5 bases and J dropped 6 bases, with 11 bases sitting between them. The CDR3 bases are TGTGCCAGCAGTCCCCCCTGGGGCGAGCAGTACTTC. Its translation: CASSPPWGEQYF.

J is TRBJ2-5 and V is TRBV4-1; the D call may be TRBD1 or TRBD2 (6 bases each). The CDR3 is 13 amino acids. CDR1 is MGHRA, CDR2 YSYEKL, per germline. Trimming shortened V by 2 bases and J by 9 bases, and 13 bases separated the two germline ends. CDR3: CASSQKGDSPQYF. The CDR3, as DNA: TGCGCCAGCAGCCAAAAGGGGGACTCTCCCCAGTACTTC.

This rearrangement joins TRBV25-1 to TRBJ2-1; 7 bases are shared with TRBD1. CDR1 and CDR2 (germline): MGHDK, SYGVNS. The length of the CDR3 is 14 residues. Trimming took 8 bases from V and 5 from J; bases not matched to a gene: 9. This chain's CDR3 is CASVRDRIHNEQFF. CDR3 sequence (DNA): TGTGCCAGCGTTCGGGACAGAATCCACAATGAGCAGTTCTTC. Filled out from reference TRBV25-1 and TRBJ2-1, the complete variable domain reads EADIYQTPRYLVIGTGKKITLECSQTMGHDKMYWYQQDPGMELHLIHYSYGVNSTEKGDLSSESTVSRIRTEHFPLTLESARPSHTSQYLCASVRDRIHNEQFFGPGTRLTVL.

The CDR3 here is CASSPRPNEQFF. CDR3 coding DNA: TGTGCCAGCAGTCCCCGCCCCAATGAGCAGTTCTTC. The J gene is TRBJ2-1, the V gene TRBV12-3 or TRBV12-4, with D hard to call. CDR3 size: 12 residues. V was trimmed by 5 bases and J by 6 bases, leaving 8 bases between them.

CDR3 region: CASSLGQGRNQPQHF. CDR3 DNA: TGTGCCAGCAGTTTAGGACAGGGGAGGAATCAGCCCCAGCATTTT. V gene TRBV12-3 or TRBV12-4 combines with J gene TRBJ1-5; 8 bases agree with TRBD1. The CDR3 is made up of 15 amino acids. V lost 1 base and J lost 4; bases outside the gene matches: 3.

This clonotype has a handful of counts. The CDR3 sequence: CASSPWEVPNYGYTF. DNA for the CDR3: TGTGCCAGCAGCCCCTGGGAGGTCCCTAACTATGGCTACACCTTC. The V and J genes are TRBV7-9 and TRBJ1-2; D remains ambiguous. This CDR3 is built from 15 residues. Trimming stripped 5 bases from V and 0 bases from J, with 13 bases between. Germline CDR1 is SEHNR and CDR2 is FQNEAQ (reference sequence).

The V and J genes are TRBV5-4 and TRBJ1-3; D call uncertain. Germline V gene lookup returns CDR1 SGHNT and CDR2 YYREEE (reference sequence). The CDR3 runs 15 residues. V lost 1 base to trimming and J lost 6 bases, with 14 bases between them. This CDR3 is CASSLNGIGENTIYF. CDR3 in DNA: TGTGCCAGCAGCTTGAACGGGATAGGAGAAAACACCATATATTTT. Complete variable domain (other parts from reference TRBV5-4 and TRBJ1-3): ETGVTQSPTHLIKTRGQQVTLRCSSQSGHNTVSWYQQALGQGPQFIFQYYREEENGRGNFPPRFSGLQFPNYSSELNVNALELDDSALYLCASSLNGIGENTIYFGEGSWLTVV.